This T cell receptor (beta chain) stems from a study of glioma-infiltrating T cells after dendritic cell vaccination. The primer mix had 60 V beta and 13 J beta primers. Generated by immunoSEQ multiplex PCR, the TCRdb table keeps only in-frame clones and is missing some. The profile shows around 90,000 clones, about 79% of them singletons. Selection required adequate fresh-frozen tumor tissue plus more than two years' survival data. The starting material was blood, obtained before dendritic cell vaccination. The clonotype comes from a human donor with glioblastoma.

CDR3 coding DNA: TGTGCCAGCAGCTTGGGACAGGGCCCCTACGAGCAGTACTTC. Translated, it gives CASSLGQGPYEQYF. The chain has TRBV5-6 and TRBJ2-7, with 7 bases lining up with TRBD1. The CDR3 is made up of 14 amino acids. Trimming at V came to 0 bases and at J to 2 bases, leaving 2 bases not matched to a gene. Germline values: CDR1 SGHDT, CDR2 YYEEEE. Combining the CDR3 with reference TRBV5-6 and TRBJ2-7 gives the whole variable domain DAGVTQSPTHLIKTRGQQVTLRCSPKSGHDTVSWYQQALGQGPQFIFQYYEEEERQRGNFPDRFSGHQFPNYSSELNVNALLLGDSALYLCASSLGQGPYEQYFGPGTRLTVT.